The clone carrying this TCR beta chain was seen a single time. Original handling: Reference gene primer amplification gave estimated nucleated cell counts. Only in-frame clones appear in the TCRdb table, and some are missing; sequencing was by immunoSEQ multiplex PCR. V and J calls and clone size come straight from that table; D and trimming were deduced from the DNA. This table has approximately 150,000 clones, 84% appearing once. The data stem from a study of blood T cell repertoires in COVID-19. Study overall: Researchers got acute and convalescent COVID-19 samples from the United States, Italy and Spain. T cells, B-cell-depleted T cells, or PBMCs supplied cDNA or gDNA.

V lost 2 bases and J 4 bases, leaving 11 bases between the germline ends. CDR1 MNHNS and CDR2 SASEGT come from the germline V gene. The CDR3 is made up of 14 amino acids. This clonotype was sampled from a human donor in a cohort sampled during active COVID-19. Sequenced input: peripheral blood. J is TRBJ1-2 and V is TRBV6-1, with D possibly matching TRBD1 (6 bases). In DNA form, the CDR3 reads TGTGCCAGCAGTGAAAATCCAGGGGCCTATGGCTACACCTTC. Translation gives CASSENPGAYGYTF.